This is a list of T cell receptor beta chains from one sample in a study of beta chain features in type 1 diabetes. Using immunoSEQ multiplex PCR, the repertoire was profiled, and TCRdb retains in-frame clones only, with some absent. The data hold a few hundred thousand clones, with roughly 12% observed a single time. Sequenced: naive CD4+ T cells from blood. The receptors were sampled from a woman aged 18-35 years with type 1 diabetes. Each CDR3 is given with its conserved first and last residue. For some rows the clone size is stated as once, few or many, or as a class when expanded; others skip it.

v_call	clone_size	j_call	cdr3_length	cdr3_aa
TRBV20-1	NA	TRBJ2-7	11	CSANRAYEQYF
TRBV4-3	NA	TRBJ2-6	15	CASSSEGSGANVLTF
TRBV9	NA	TRBJ2-2	15	CASSVGARETGELFF
TRBV15	NA	TRBJ1-2	14	CATSRPSGQGVYTF
TRBV7-9	NA	TRBJ2-5	16	CASSLASRDRKETQYF
TRBV28	NA	TRBJ2-2	16	CASSLWGSKNTGELFF
TRBV5-4	few	TRBJ2-6	13	CASSQTGANVLTF
TRBV6-5	few	TRBJ2-7	13	CASSVGTSYEQYF
TRBV7-2	NA	TRBJ2-3	17	CASSFRSTSGRADTQYF
TRBV19	NA	TRBJ1-5	15	CASLDRDTGWQPQHF
TRBV28	NA	TRBJ2-1	13	CASNSGARHEQFF
TRBV29-1	NA	TRBJ2-1	16	CSVERVQAVSYNEQFF
TRBV2	NA	TRBJ2-2	16	CASIPRGQGHTGELFF
TRBV25-1	NA	TRBJ2-1	13	CASSRWGVYEQFF
TRBV30	NA	TRBJ2-4	13	CAWSVQVQNIQYF
TRBV7-3	NA	TRBJ2-7	15	CASSLLASGRYEQYF
TRBV18	NA	TRBJ2-5	15	CASSPLAGGGETQYF
TRBV5-1	NA	TRBJ2-1	14	CASSPGQGASGQFF
TRBV7-9	NA	TRBJ2-5	14	CASSLVRGQETQYF
TRBV27	few	TRBJ2-7	17	CASSFGGRIGFSYEQYF
TRBV28	few	TRBJ1-1	13	CASDGQENTEAFF
TRBV28	few	TRBJ2-1	14	CASQGGRAYNEQFF
TRBV6-5	few	TRBJ2-2	15	CASLSDTSNTGELFF
TRBV19	few	TRBJ1-1	13	CASRVQVNTEAFF
TRBV29-1	NA	TRBJ2-1	12	CSAPTSSAEQFF
TRBV2	NA	TRBJ1-1	12	CASSDPNRGAFF
TRBV7-2	NA	TRBJ2-7	13	CASSWDTSYEQYF
TRBV7-9	NA	TRBJ1-2	15	CASSPGLSGGFGYTF
TRBV6-1	few	TRBJ2-1	13	CASSVGHQGEQFF
TRBV4-1	NA	TRBJ2-1	14	CASSQEASGRGRFF
TRBV7-2	few	TRBJ2-5	14	CASSKQTGRETQYF
TRBV4-2	NA	TRBJ1-1	14	CASSQPDRDTEAFF
TRBV7-2	few	TRBJ2-3	13	CASSLTGTDTQYF
TRBV9	few	TRBJ2-1	15	CASSPSGGTYNEQFF
TRBV7-6	NA	TRBJ2-2	13	CASSLVVAGELFF
TRBV5-1	NA	TRBJ2-1	15	CASSRLAGADNEQFF
TRBV6-6	few	TRBJ2-3	12	CASSFRLGTQYF
TRBV5-4	NA	TRBJ2-1	15	CASSLMGEGLIEQFF
TRBV6-1	NA	TRBJ2-5	13	CASSRSLIETQYF
TRBV7-6	few	TRBJ2-3	16	CASSLVSSGFTDTQYF
TRBV29-1	few	TRBJ2-7	15	CSVGEGLAGKHEQYF
TRBV28	few	TRBJ1-4	15	CASSPPGQINEKLFF
TRBV7-9	few	TRBJ2-2	15	CASSPTSGNTGELFF
TRBV18	NA	TRBJ1-2	15	CASSPQGAVSHGYTF
TRBV27	NA	TRBJ2-1	12	CASSTHGRGEFF
TRBV5-1	NA	TRBJ2-1	15	CASEGLAGASGEQFF
TRBV9	NA	TRBJ2-4	14	CASSVAGAKNIQYF
TRBV29-1	few	TRBJ2-3	14	CSVVRGGGTDTQYF
TRBV15	NA	TRBJ2-5	13	CATGTGLGETQYF
TRBV27	NA	TRBJ1-2	13	CASSSLNHYGYTF
TRBV19	few	TRBJ2-2	15	CASVPRQGVIGELFF